Below, 27 T cell receptor beta chains from the same sample are listed, as sequenced in a study of blood T cell repertoires in COVID-19. The protocol was immunoSEQ multiplex PCR, while the TCRdb copy is restricted to in-frame clones and leaves out a portion. The repertoire holds some 32,000 clones, with 87% as singletons. Sequencing used peripheral blood. These receptors were taken from a man aged 55 to 70 with active COVID-19.

This clone showed up just once. This sequence joins TRBV6-2 or TRBV6-3 and TRBJ1-2; 7 nucleotides agree with TRBD1. Trimming at V came to 0 bases and at J to 6 bases, leaving 4 bases not matched to a gene. Germline V gene sequence: CDR1 MNHEY, CDR2 SVGEGT. CDR3 length: 14 residues. The CDR3 protein is CASSYSSTGNGYTF. In DNA form, the CDR3 reads TGTGCCAGCAGTTACTCGTCGACAGGGAATGGCTACACCTTC.

The chain employs TRBV7-8 and TRBJ1-5, with 7 bases fitting TRBD1. CDR1 is SGHVS, CDR2 FQNEAQ, per germline. The CDR3 spans 16 residues. V lost 4 bases to trimming and J lost 7 bases; unmatched junction nucleotides: 13. In DNA, the CDR3 is TGTGCCAGCAGCTCCACGAGGGTAGGGGGCGGGCAGCCCCAGCATTTT. Its protein product is CASSSTRVGGGQPQHF.

V gene TRBV29-1 combines with J gene TRBJ1-4; the D is unclear. The germline V gene encodes CDR1 SQVTM and CDR2 ANQGSEA. There are 14 residues in the CDR3. Trimming took off 4 bases at V and 10 bases at J, with 19 bases between the two ends. CDR3 region: CSVVLGVLPRKLFF. As DNA, the CDR3 is TGCAGCGTTGTTTTGGGAGTTTTACCTCGAAAACTGTTTTTT.

This rearrangement joins TRBV3-1 (or the pseudogene TRBV3-2) to TRBJ2-5, with TRBD2 identical over 10 bases. From germline, CDR1 is LGHDT and CDR2 YNNKEL (reference sequence). The CDR3 spans 17 residues. V shed 0 bases and J 4 bases; nucleotides not matched to a gene: 8. The CDR3 DNA reads TGTGCCAGCAGCCAAGACGGGCCTAGCGGGGGACGAGAGACCCAGTACTTC. This gives the protein CASSQDGPSGGRETQYF.

Points on this clone: Germline and junction disagree at one end, which may indicate a read error. V gene TRBV7-7 combines with J gene TRBJ2-1; 9 positions match TRBD2. Germline V gene lookup returns CDR1 SSHAT and CDR2 FNYEAQ (reference sequence). This CDR3 has 15 amino acids. CDR3 sequence: CASSQSGLAYNEQFF. Written as DNA, the CDR3 is TGTGCTAGCAGCCAAAGTGGACTAGCGTACAATGAGCAGTTCTTC.

The chain uses TRBV9 and TRBJ1-2, with a weak D call TRBD1 (5 bases). CDR1 and CDR2 (germline): SGDLS, YYNGEE. This CDR3 comprises 14 residues. The V and J ends lost 3 bases and 8 bases respectively, with 17 bases between them. CDR3 bases: TGTGCCAGCAGCGCTCCGGGGGTGGGAGGCGGCTACACCTTC. Its protein product is CASSAPGVGGGYTF.

DNA for the CDR3: TGTGCCAGTAGTGAGACGACAGATCATAAGGCCCAGTACTTC. This sequence encodes CASSETTDHKAQYF. V is TRBV19 and J is TRBJ2-5; possibly TRBD1 for D (5 bases). The CDR3 is 14 residues long. Germline CDR1 LNHDA, CDR2 SQIVND (reference sequence). V was trimmed by 5 bases and J by 9 bases, leaving 19 bases between them. Together with reference TRBV19 and TRBJ2-5, the CDR3 gives the full variable domain: DGGITQSPKYLFRKEGQNVTLSCEQNLNHDAMYWYRQDPGQGLRLIYYSQIVNDFQKGDIAEGYSVSREKKESFPLTVTSAQKNPTAFYLCASSETTDHKAQYFGPGTRLLVL.

The chain couples TRBV5-1 to TRBJ2-5; TRBD2 matches 8 bases. V was pared by 1 base and J by 4 bases, with 3 bases of the junction left unmatched. Germline V gene sequence: CDR1 SGHRS, CDR2 YFSETQ. There are 14 residues in the CDR3. The CDR3 coding sequence is TGCGCCAGCAGCTTGACGGGAGGGAGAGAGACCCAGTACTTC. It is translated as CASSLTGGRETQYF. The full variable domain, completed using reference TRBV5-1 and TRBJ2-5, is KAGVTQTPRYLIKTRGQQVTLSCSPISGHRSVSWYQQTPGQGLQFLFEYFSETQRNKGNFPGRFSGRQFSNSRSEMNVSTLELGDSALYLCASSLTGGRETQYFGPGTRLLVL.

The V call is TRBV7-8, the J call TRBJ2-1; unclear D gene. Germline values: CDR1 SGHVS, CDR2 FQNEAQ. With 4 bases removed from V and 8 bases from J, the gap between germline ends came to 9 bases. The CDR3 spans 12 residues. The CDR3 protein is CASSSLRYEQFF. In nucleotides, the CDR3 is TGTGCCAGCAGCTCCCTCCGGTATGAGCAGTTCTTC.

This chain links TRBV19 with TRBJ1-6, with 8 bases fitting TRBD1. The CDR3 spans 15 residues. Germline V gene data show CDR1 as LNHDA and CDR2 as SQIVND (reference sequence). V was clipped by 5 bases and J by 14 bases; unmatched bases: 14. CDR3 in amino acids: CASSGRTGTYRTLHF. CDR3 bases: TGTGCCAGTAGTGGAAGGACAGGGACATATCGCACCCTCCACTTT.

The V gene is TRBV4-3, the J gene TRBJ2-3; perhaps TRBD2 as D (5 bases). The CDR3 consists of 15 residues. Germline CDR1 and CDR2: LGHNA and YSLEER. The V end was cut by 1 base, the J end by 1 base, with 9 bases between. Here the CDR3 reads CASSQVDGGTDTQYF. The DNA of the CDR3 is TGCGCCAGCAGCCAAGTGGACGGGGGCACAGATACGCAGTATTTT.

The count of this clone is one. The chain carries TRBV18 and TRBJ2-4; 9 nucleotides match TRBD1. The ends lost 0 bases at V and 1 base at J; junction bases unmatched: 7. The CDR3 consists of 18 residues. Germline V gene lookup returns CDR1 KGHSH and CDR2 LQKENI. The CDR3 region has the DNA TGTGCCAGCTCACCACCCGGGACAGGGATCACGGCCAAAAACATTCAGTACTTC. Residues: CASSPPGTGITAKNIQYF.

This chain uses TRBV9 with TRBJ2-1; 9 bases map to TRBD1. V shed 3 bases, J shed 3 bases, and the junction held 4 bases outside the gene matches. CDR3 length: 15 residues. Germline V gene lookup returns CDR1 SGDLS and CDR2 YYNGEE. DNA of the CDR3: TGTGCCAGCAGCGGGACAGGGGCCTTCTACAATGAGCAGTTCTTC. As protein: CASSGTGAFYNEQFF. Together with reference TRBV9 and TRBJ2-1, the CDR3 gives the full variable domain: DSGVTQTPKHLITATGQRVTLRCSPRSGDLSVYWYQQSLDQGLQFLIQYYNGEERAKGNILERFSAQQFPDLHSELNLSSLELGDSALYFCASSGTGAFYNEQFFGPGTRLTVL.

Concerning this clone: One end of the junction does not line up with germline, which may come from a read error. The J gene is TRBJ2-5, the V gene TRBV7-7, with 7 bases aligning to TRBD1. The CDR3 runs to 13 residues. Germline CDR1 is SSHAT and CDR2 is FNYEAQ (reference sequence). In nucleotides, the CDR3 is TGTGCTAGCAGCCCGGGACAGAAAGAGACCCAGTACTTC. Its translation: CASSPGQKETQYF.

This rearrangement joins TRBV29-1 to TRBJ2-7, with 11 bases matching TRBD1. The CDR3 loop spans 12 amino acids. Looked up from germline, CDR1 is SQVTM and CDR2 is ANQGSEA. Trimming took 5 bases from V and 6 from J; bases not matched to a gene: 3. The CDR3 region is CSVWGQGGEQYF. Written as DNA, the CDR3 is TGCAGCGTTTGGGGACAGGGGGGCGAGCAGTACTTC.

This clone was recorded only once. The V call is TRBV9, the J call TRBJ1-1, with a possible D match to TRBD1 (5 bases). Deletions cut 0 bases from V and 4 bases from J, with 13 bases between. CDR3 length: 15 residues. Germline assignment: CDR1 SGDLS and CDR2 YYNGEE. DNA of the CDR3: TGTGCCAGCAGCGTAGGTCCAGGGACTTCCACTGAAGCTTTCTTT. Residues: CASSVGPGTSTEAFF.

This clone came up once. The chain recombines TRBV25-1 with TRBJ2-5; D is perhaps TRBD1 (6 bases). Germline lookup yields CDR1 MGHDK and CDR2 SYGVNS. CDR3 length: 15 amino acids. V was pared by 4 bases and J by 3 bases, with 15 bases between. DNA of the CDR3: TGTGCCAGCAGTGCGACGGACAGAATAGAAGAGACCCAGTACTTC. Translating it yields CASSATDRIEETQYF.

The chain employs TRBV14 and TRBJ2-5; no firm D call. The length of the CDR3 is 12 residues. Deletions cut 4 bases from V and 4 bases from J, with 7 bases between. Germline CDR1 SGHDN, CDR2 FVKESK. The CDR3 region is CASSPNRETQYF. The CDR3 DNA follows: TGTGCCAGCAGCCCGAATAGAGAGACCCAGTACTTC.

The J gene is TRBJ2-7, the V gene TRBV7-6; D is perhaps TRBD2 (7 bases). This CDR3 is 15 amino acids long. Trimming shortened V by 1 base and J by 3 bases, and 13 bases separated the two germline ends. Germline values: CDR1 SGHVS, CDR2 FNYEAQ. Here the CDR3 reads CASSLEGEGNYEQYF. CDR3 bases: TGTGCCAGCAGCTTAGAGGGGGAGGGTAACTACGAGCAGTACTTC.

The chain has TRBV19 and TRBJ1-5, with 7 bases matching TRBD1. There are 13 residues in the CDR3. CDR1 and CDR2 (germline): LNHDA, SQIVND (reference sequence). Unmatched junction bases numbered 6, after V lost 4 bases and J lost 9 bases. CDR3 region: CASSRDSPRPQHF. Written as DNA, the CDR3 is TGTGCCAGTAGTAGGGACAGTCCTAGGCCCCAGCATTTT.

This clone was recorded a few times. The chain has TRBV5-1 and TRBJ2-5, with TRBD1 matching 8 bases. Germline CDR1 and CDR2: SGHRS and YFSETQ. V dropped 4 bases and J dropped 1; count of bases not matched to a gene: 6. CDR3 length equals 15 residues. The CDR3, as DNA: TGCGCCAGCAGCAAGGACAGGGTAGGCCAAGAGACCCAGTACTTC. Its protein product is CASSKDRVGQETQYF. Looking up the rest from reference TRBV5-1 and TRBJ2-5 gives the full variable domain: KAGVTQTPRYLIKTRGQQVTLSCSPISGHRSVSWYQQTPGQGLQFLFEYFSETQRNKGNFPGRFSGRQFSNSRSEMNVSTLELGDSALYLCASSKDRVGQETQYFGPGTRLLVL.

This chain connects TRBV10-1 to TRBJ1-6, with 9 nucleotides matching TRBD1. The CDR3 is 17 amino acids. Germline V gene lookup returns CDR1 WNHNN and CDR2 SYGVQD (reference sequence). V lost 6 bases and J lost 5; bases outside the gene matches: 11. CDR3 nucleotides: TGCGCCAGCAGCGAAATCACAGGGGGCCGGCATAATTCACCCCTCCACTTT. It specifies CASSEITGGRHNSPLHF.

The V gene is TRBV27, the J gene TRBJ2-3; 15 bases align to TRBD2. CDR3 size: 18 residues. Germline CDR1 is MNHEY and CDR2 is SMNVEV (reference sequence). V was pared by 1 base and J by 3 bases, with 5 bases of the junction left unmatched. The CDR3 nucleotides are TGTGCCAGCAGTTTATTGGGACTAGCGGGGGGTCAAACAGATACGCAGTATTTT. Translated, it gives CASSLLGLAGGQTDTQYF.

The V call is TRBV19, the J call TRBJ1-4; possibly TRBD1 for D (5 bases). Germline lookup yields CDR1 LNHDA and CDR2 SQIVND (reference sequence). This CDR3 comprises 15 residues. Trimming stripped 3 bases from V and 5 bases from J, with 13 bases between. The DNA for the CDR3 is TGTGCCAGTAGTATCCCGGGACGGGGGAATGAAAAACTGTTTTTT. Its translation is CASSIPGRGNEKLFF.

The rearrangement links TRBV5-4 to TRBJ2-2, with D possibly matching TRBD1 (6 bases). Germline loops: CDR1 SGHNT, CDR2 YYREEE (reference sequence). V lost 4 bases, J lost 1 base, and 11 bases lay in between. The CDR3 spans 15 residues. The CDR3 sequence: CASSRKGQNTGELFF. CDR3 DNA: TGTGCCAGCAGCAGAAAGGGACAGAACACCGGGGAGCTGTTTTTT.

The genes are TRBV19 and TRBJ1-2, with 9 bases lining up with TRBD1. The V and J ends lost 3 bases and 4 bases, in that order; junction bases with no gene match: 3. Germline CDR1 reads LNHDA; CDR2 reads SQIVND (reference sequence). This CDR3 is built from 14 residues. CDR3 coding DNA: TGTGCCAGTAGTATCTTGACAGGGGGCTATGGCTACACCTTC. Its protein product is CASSILTGGYGYTF.

The gene calls are TRBV30 and TRBJ1-5; the D gene is possibly TRBD1 (5 bases). The germline V gene encodes CDR1 GTSNPN and CDR2 SVGIG (reference sequence). The CDR3 has 15 amino acids. The ends were cut back, 5 bases at V and 1 base at J, with 15 bases in the middle. CDR3 sequence (DNA): TGTGCCTGGGGGGGTGTAGGGAGGAGCAATCAGCCCCAGCATTTT. Residues: CAWGGVGRSNQPQHF.